The T cell receptor beta chain under discussion was sequenced for a study of regulatory T cells in long-lasting Graves disease (dated by TCRdb to about 2021). General notes on the study: Newly diagnosed Graves' disease patients had taken antithyroid drugs for less than 3 months. A total of around 33 samples were covered by TCR sequencing, comprising approximately 13 persistent and 20 or so newly diagnosed Graves' disease patients. The study was conducted in China and was registered as a clinical trial. Patients with persistent Graves' disease were compared with patients with newly diagnosed Graves' disease using TCR sequencing and RNA sequencing of peripheral blood.

Receptors were amplified or captured by multiplex PCR. Sequencing used an Illumina HiSeq 4000. TCR beta libraries were built with iRepertoire HTBI primers and Arm-PCR amplification of CDR3 regions. Before sequencing, the PCR products went through gel purification. Under the source paper's analysis protocol: A total of under 80 TRBV and more than twelve TRBJ segments were identified across samples and were used for gene usage analysis of CDR3 amino acid clonotypes. COPE and FqMerger were used to merge filtered high-quality paired reads into contigs. BLAST was used to align contigs to IMGT TRBV, TRBD and TRBJ reference genes, with CDR3 defined following IMGT. Any clonotype with a frequency above 0.1% was counted as a highly expanded clone. Shannon entropy served as the measure of repertoire diversity, while the Gini coefficient captured V-J evenness. Public clonotypes were defined as clonotypes shared by more than one individual. TCRdb reran the public reads through fastp at Q25 and MiXCR, keeping productive beta chains. Rows matching on CDR3 protein sequence are summarized as one entry with the most common DNA and genes. The V and J calls, along with clone size, are taken from TCRdb and not from the paper's own processing. For this sample there are hundreds of thousands of distinct CDR3 sequences; about a sixth appear just once. In total, the top ten clones hold roughly 40% of the sample.

The paper as a whole reports these results and caveats: As a limitation, the authors acknowledged that the small sample size may reduce accuracy. Because the primary lesion, thyroid tissue, could not be accessed, the study looked at peripheral blood alone. Patients with persistent disease shared more public clonotypes (around 2,700) than newly diagnosed patients did (more than 900). Persistent disease showed preferential use of TRBV28, TRBJ1-2 and TRBJ2-5, whereas newly diagnosed disease favored TRBV20-1 and TRBJ2-1. Only the TCR beta chain was sequenced and analyzed. Compared with newly diagnosed patients, persistent Graves' disease patients had lower TCR Shannon entropy and fewer highly expanded clones, which suggests clonal expansion.

The germline ends are 21 bases apart after V is trimmed by 8 bases and J by 6 bases. Per the germline V gene (reference sequence), MNHEY is the CDR1 and SMNVEV is the CDR2. The CDR3 numbers 15 residues from cysteine through phenylalanine. Only the CDR3 DNA is retained, 45 bases long and in frame from the first base. This clonotype was seen repeatedly, ten times or more. Its antigen remains unidentified. Base qualities were left out, and no much larger clone turns up one base away. In the paper's terms, the time point label means: newly diagnosed GD, antithyroid drugs for less than 3 months. For both TCR sequencing and RNA sequencing, RNA was extracted from PBMCs in TRIzol. Graves' disease was diagnosed according to American Thyroid Association guidelines. The patients came from an endocrinology department in Xi'an, China. Each patient gave approximately 8.8 milliliters of peripheral blood, collected in an EDTA anticoagulant tube. PBMCs were isolated by Ficoll Paque Plus density gradient separation without further T cell sorting. An Agilent 2100 Bioanalyzer and agarose gel were used to check RNA quality, while a NanoDrop 2000 measured RNA concentration.

The chain was built from TRBV27 and TRBJ2-3; the D call is possibly TRBD1 or TRBD2, each sharing 5 bases. This receptor was taken from a female donor with Graves disease. This specimen was peripheral blood mononuclear cells (PBMCs), taken at new diagnosis, from a patient treated with antithyroid drugs. The CDR3 in this case is CASEAVGGSLDTQYF. DNA sequence: TGTGCCAGCGAAGCCGTTGGGGGATCTCTCGATACGCAGTATTTT.